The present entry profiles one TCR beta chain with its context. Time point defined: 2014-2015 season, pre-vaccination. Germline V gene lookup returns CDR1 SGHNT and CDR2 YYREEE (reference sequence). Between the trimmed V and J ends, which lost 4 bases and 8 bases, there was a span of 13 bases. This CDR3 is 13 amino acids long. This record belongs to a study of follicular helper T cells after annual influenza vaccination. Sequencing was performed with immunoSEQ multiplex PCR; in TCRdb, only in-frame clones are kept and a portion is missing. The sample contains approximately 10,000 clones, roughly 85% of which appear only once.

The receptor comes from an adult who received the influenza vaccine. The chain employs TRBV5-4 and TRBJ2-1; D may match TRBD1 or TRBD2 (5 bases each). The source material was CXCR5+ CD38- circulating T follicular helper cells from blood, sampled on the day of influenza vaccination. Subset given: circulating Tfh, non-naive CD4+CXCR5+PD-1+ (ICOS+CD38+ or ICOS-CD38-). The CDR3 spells CASSRTWDDEQFF. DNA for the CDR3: TGTGCCAGCAGCCGCACCTGGGACGATGAGCAGTTCTTC.